This T cell receptor (beta chain) derives from a study of T cells after yellow fever vaccination. Study findings and constraints: CD4 and CD8 compartments shared a small share of clonotypes, likely from convergent recombination. Subsequent to the booster, the majority of primary-vaccination clones reappeared (96% CD4, 88% CD8). The secondary response was weaker but peaked faster, day 5 versus 15.

On this clonotype itself: What it binds is unknown.

This CDR3 spans 13 amino acids. CDR1 MRHNA and CDR2 SNTAGT come from the germline V gene. The V end was cut by 6 bases, the J end by 0 bases, with 3 bases between. UMIs were added to TCR cDNA along with a universal primer site when it was made by 5'RACE template switching. One entry per CDR3 protein results from TCRdb running MiXCR on the 5' RACE reads. The sample includes approximately 150,000 distinct CDR3 sequences, roughly 8.2% of them seen just once. This chain links TRBV6-4 with TRBJ2-6, with no clear D. The receptor was derived from a man aged 30 to 45 who received the YFV17D yellow fever vaccine. The material was CD4+ T cells sorted from PBMCs, obtained 5 days after the yellow fever booster vaccination. In nucleotides, the CDR3 is TGTGCCAGCAGCGCCTCTGGGGCCAACGTCCTGACTTTC. This codes for CASSASGANVLTF.